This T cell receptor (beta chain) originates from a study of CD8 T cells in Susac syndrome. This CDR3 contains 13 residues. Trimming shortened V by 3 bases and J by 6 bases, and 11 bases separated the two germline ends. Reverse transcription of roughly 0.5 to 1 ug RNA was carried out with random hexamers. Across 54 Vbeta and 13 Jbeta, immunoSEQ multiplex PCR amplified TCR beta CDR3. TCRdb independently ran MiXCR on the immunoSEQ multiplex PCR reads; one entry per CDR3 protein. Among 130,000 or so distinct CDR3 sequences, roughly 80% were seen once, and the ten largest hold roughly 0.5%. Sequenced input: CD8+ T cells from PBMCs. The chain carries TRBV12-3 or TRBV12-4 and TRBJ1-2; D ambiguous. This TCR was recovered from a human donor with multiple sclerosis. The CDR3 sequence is CASSFNVLDGYTF. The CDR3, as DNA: TGTGCCAGCAGTTTTAACGTTTTAGATGGCTACACCTTC.